The clone carrying this T cell receptor (beta chain) has only a few counts. As yet, its antigen is unknown. The CDR3 is 12 residues long. Trimming shortened V by 4 bases and J by 7 bases, and 11 bases separated the two germline ends. Germline CDR1 SGDLS, CDR2 YYNGEE. Researchers used 5'RACE with constant-segment primers to make TCR alpha and TCR beta cDNA libraries that carry sample barcodes and UMIs. MiXCR, run by TCRdb on the 5' RACE reads, gives a single entry per CDR3 protein. Here the sample spans under 300,000 distinct CDR3 sequences, 16% being singletons. The sample originates from a study of T-cell memory formation after mild COVID-19. Study as a whole: Largely donor-specific TCR clusters were found. Notes on the study in general: SARS-CoV-2 specificity was not confirmed for second-wave clones peaking on day 37. A balance of CD4 and CD8 characterized clones contracting day 15 to 85, whereas later expanders leaned CD4+.

The TCR was taken from a man aged 18-30 years who had mild COVID-19 (a few samples of this study predate the infection). Cell type and time point are not known. The V gene is TRBV9, the J gene TRBJ1-2; D call uncertain. Sequencing input: PBMCs or a T cell subset sorted from them (not recorded which). The CDR3 spells CASSTDWGGYTF. CDR3 coding DNA: TGTGCCAGCAGCACGGACTGGGGTGGCTACACCTTC.